A selection of T cell receptor beta chains follows, all from one sample in a study of blood T cell repertoires in COVID-19. Clones were read by immunoSEQ multiplex PCR, and TCRdb kept only the in-frame ones, dropping some. There are 55,000 or so clones in the sample; approximately 87% occur only once, and approximately 6% lies in the top ten. Source material: peripheral blood. Receptors originate from an older woman with COVID-19, enrolled during active disease. The CDR3 runs from the conserved cysteine through the conserved F or W. Fields, in order: V gene, J gene, D gene, clone size, CDR3 DNA, CDR3 protein. A D gene is named only where the DNA matches it firmly. Clone size is stated in some rows and not others, as once, few, many or a class when expanded.

v_call: TRBV11-3; j_call: TRBJ1-2; d_call: TRBD1; clone_size: NA; cdr3_nt: TGTGCCAGCAGCTTAGATCCACAGGGGGCAATCTCGGTGTCCTATGGCTACACCTTC; cdr3_aa: CASSLDPQGAISVSYGYTF
v_call: TRBV2; j_call: TRBJ1-6; d_call: NA; clone_size: NA; cdr3_nt: TGTGCCAGCAGTGAAGTAAGGGGTAGCTCACCCCTCCACTTT; cdr3_aa: CASSEVRGSSPLHF
v_call: TRBV2; j_call: TRBJ2-1; d_call: NA; clone_size: NA; cdr3_nt: TGTGCCAGCAAGGGGGTCGTGGTTGTCAATGAGCAGTTCTTC; cdr3_aa: CASKGVVVVNEQFF
v_call: TRBV30; j_call: TRBJ2-3; d_call: TRBD2; clone_size: NA; cdr3_nt: TGTGCCTGGAGTGATGGGACTAGCGGAACAGATACGCAGTATTTT; cdr3_aa: CAWSDGTSGTDTQYF
v_call: TRBV27; j_call: TRBJ2-7; d_call: TRBD2; clone_size: NA; cdr3_nt: TGTGCCAGCAGTTTCATGCGGGGGGCAGTACCCTACGAGCAGTACTTC; cdr3_aa: CASSFMRGAVPYEQYF
v_call: TRBV11-3; j_call: TRBJ2-7; d_call: TRBD1; clone_size: NA; cdr3_nt: TGTGCCAGTCGGGGACAGGCGGGCGAGCAGTACTTC; cdr3_aa: CASRGQAGEQYF
v_call: TRBV4-1; j_call: TRBJ2-1; d_call: TRBD1; clone_size: NA; cdr3_nt: TGCGCCAGCAGCCCAGACAGGGGTTGGTACAATGAGCAGTTCTTC; cdr3_aa: CASSPDRGWYNEQFF
v_call: TRBV30; j_call: TRBJ2-1; d_call: NA; clone_size: NA; cdr3_nt: TGTGCCTGGGGGGGAGGCAACTCCTACAATGAGCAGTTCTTC; cdr3_aa: CAWGGGNSYNEQFF
v_call: TRBV15; j_call: TRBJ1-2; d_call: NA; clone_size: NA; cdr3_nt: TGTGCCACCAGCAGAGATGGCAGTTATGGCTACACCTTC; cdr3_aa: CATSRDGSYGYTF
v_call: TRBV6-5; j_call: TRBJ2-7; d_call: NA; clone_size: NA; cdr3_nt: TGTGCCAGCAGCCGATCTCCCAGGGCCGACTACGAGCAGTACTTC; cdr3_aa: CASSRSPRADYEQYF
v_call: TRBV5-4; j_call: TRBJ1-1; d_call: TRBD1; clone_size: NA; cdr3_nt: TGTGCCAGCAGCTTGGGGGGAGACAGGGTTGAAGCTTTCTTT; cdr3_aa: CASSLGGDRVEAFF
v_call: TRBV5-5; j_call: TRBJ1-5; d_call: NA; clone_size: NA; cdr3_nt: TGTGCCAGCAGCATAAAGCCGAGCAATCAGCCCCAGCATTTT; cdr3_aa: CASSIKPSNQPQHF
v_call: TRBV11-2; j_call: TRBJ1-1; d_call: TRBD1; clone_size: NA; cdr3_nt: TGTGCCAGCAGCTCATCCCGACAGGGGCTGAACACTGAAGCTTTCTTT; cdr3_aa: CASSSSRQGLNTEAFF
v_call: TRBV20-1; j_call: TRBJ2-7; d_call: NA; clone_size: NA; cdr3_nt: TGCAGTGTGAGAGAGCGGGAGCAGTACTTC; cdr3_aa: CSVREREQYF
v_call: TRBV18; j_call: TRBJ1-5; d_call: TRBD1; clone_size: NA; cdr3_nt: TGTGCCAGCTCACAAGGACAGGACCCAAATCAGCCCCAGCATTTT; cdr3_aa: CASSQGQDPNQPQHF
v_call: TRBV4-1; j_call: TRBJ1-2; d_call: NA; clone_size: NA; cdr3_nt: TGCGCCAGCAGCCCTAGGACAGCTAACTATGGCTACACCTTC; cdr3_aa: CASSPRTANYGYTF
v_call: TRBV27; j_call: TRBJ1-6; d_call: TRBD1; clone_size: once; cdr3_nt: TGTGCCAGCAGTTCAGGGGGCCCGAATTCACCCCTCCACTTT; cdr3_aa: CASSSGGPNSPLHF
v_call: TRBV5-1; j_call: TRBJ2-7; d_call: NA; clone_size: NA; cdr3_nt: TGCGCCAGCAGCTTGGGGCAGGGGTGGTACGAGCAGTACTTC; cdr3_aa: CASSLGQGWYEQYF
v_call: TRBV4-2; j_call: TRBJ2-2; d_call: NA; clone_size: NA; cdr3_nt: TGTGCCAGCAGCCAGCGGCAGCCTATGGTCACCGGGGAGCTGTTTTTT; cdr3_aa: CASSQRQPMVTGELFF
v_call: TRBV20-1; j_call: TRBJ1-4; d_call: NA; clone_size: NA; cdr3_nt: TGCAGTGCTAGTCGGGGGGCCGGAACTAATGAAAAACTGTTTTTT; cdr3_aa: CSASRGAGTNEKLFF
v_call: TRBV27; j_call: TRBJ1-2; d_call: TRBD1; clone_size: NA; cdr3_nt: TGTGCCAGCAGTGAACAGGGGGCGTTTGGCTACACCTTC; cdr3_aa: CASSEQGAFGYTF
v_call: TRBV6-5; j_call: TRBJ1-2; d_call: TRBD1; clone_size: NA; cdr3_nt: TGTGCCAGCAGACAGGGGACAGCTAACTATGGCTACACCTTC; cdr3_aa: CASRQGTANYGYTF
v_call: TRBV28; j_call: TRBJ2-7; d_call: TRBD2; clone_size: NA; cdr3_nt: TGTGCCAGCAGTTCCGTAGCGGGAGGGCTCTACGAGCAGTACTTC; cdr3_aa: CASSSVAGGLYEQYF
v_call: TRBV29-1; j_call: TRBJ2-2; d_call: NA; clone_size: NA; cdr3_nt: TGCAGCGTTGAGACACGAAACACCGGGGAGCTGTTTTTT; cdr3_aa: CSVETRNTGELFF
v_call: TRBV27; j_call: TRBJ2-7; d_call: NA; clone_size: NA; cdr3_nt: TGTGCCAGCAGTTATGCGGAGTCCTACGAGCAGTACTTC; cdr3_aa: CASSYAESYEQYF
v_call: TRBV7-3; j_call: TRBJ2-2; d_call: NA; clone_size: NA; cdr3_nt: TGTGCCAGCAGCTTAGGAGGAACCGGGGAGCTGTTTTTT; cdr3_aa: CASSLGGTGELFF
v_call: TRBV9; j_call: TRBJ2-7; d_call: TRBD2; clone_size: NA; cdr3_nt: TGTGCCAGCAGCCTTACTAGCGGGAGTTCCTACGAGCAGTACTTC; cdr3_aa: CASSLTSGSSYEQYF
v_call: TRBV19; j_call: TRBJ1-2; d_call: TRBD1; clone_size: NA; cdr3_nt: TGTGCCAGTAGTATGGGGACAGGGATGATTTCCTATGGCTACACCTTC; cdr3_aa: CASSMGTGMISYGYTF
v_call: TRBV9; j_call: TRBJ1-2; d_call: NA; clone_size: once; cdr3_nt: TGTGCCAGCAGCGTAGGAGGTGCCTCTAACTATGGCTACACCTTC; cdr3_aa: CASSVGGASNYGYTF
v_call: TRBV14; j_call: TRBJ2-2; d_call: NA; clone_size: NA; cdr3_nt: TGTGCCAGCAGCCCGGGACTGGGGAACACCGGGGAGCTGTTTTTT; cdr3_aa: CASSPGLGNTGELFF
v_call: TRBV6-1; j_call: TRBJ1-6; d_call: NA; clone_size: NA; cdr3_nt: TGTGCCAGCAGTGAAGCGACGAAAGGGAGCTCCTATAATTCACCCCTCCACTTT; cdr3_aa: CASSEATKGSSYNSPLHF
v_call: TRBV12-3/TRBV12-4; j_call: TRBJ2-1; d_call: NA; clone_size: NA; cdr3_nt: TGTGCCAGCAGCTCCCGGGGTGACAATGAGCAGTTCTTC; cdr3_aa: CASSSRGDNEQFF
v_call: TRBV28; j_call: TRBJ2-3; d_call: TRBD2; clone_size: once; cdr3_nt: TGTGCCAGCAGTTCCCCAGCGGGATCTAGCACAGATACGCAGTATTTT; cdr3_aa: CASSSPAGSSTDTQYF